These T cell receptor beta chains were read from a single sample in a study of PD-1 blockade in mismatch repair-deficient tumors. Sequencing was performed with immunoSEQ multiplex PCR; in TCRdb, only in-frame clones are kept and a portion is missing. Of 120,000 or so clones in the sample, around 87% were seen once. Sequenced material: peripheral blood, taken 44 weeks after starting pembrolizumab. The receptors originated from an adult with mismatch repair-deficient cancer. Each CDR3 is given with its conserved first and last residue. The D gene is left open where the match is weak. Clone size is stated in some rows and not others, as once, few, many or a class when expanded.

cdr3_nt cdr3_aa d_call v_call clone_size j_call
TGTGCCAGCAGCTTAGGGGGGAACAATGGCTACACCTTC CASSLGGNNGYTF . TRBV5-6 . TRBJ1-2
TGCGCCAGCAGCTTGGCTGGCTATGGCTACACCTTC CASSLAGYGYTF . TRBV5-1 . TRBJ1-2
TGTGCCAGCTCACCTACAGAGGGAAGAAAAGAGACCCAGTACTTC CASSPTEGRKETQYF . TRBV18 . TRBJ2-5
TGTGCCAGCAGCCCCGCCAATGAGCAGTTCTTC CASSPANEQFF . TRBV11-2 few TRBJ2-1
TGTGCCAGTAGTTTGACGGGACAGGGACTAGCCAAAAACATTCAGTACTTC CASSLTGQGLAKNIQYF TRBD1 TRBV19 . TRBJ2-4
TGTGCCAGCAGACGGAACACGCGGAACACTGAAGCTTTCTTT CASRRNTRNTEAFF . TRBV27 . TRBJ1-1
TGTGCCTGGAGTGTCCCGTACCCGGGAGTTAATGAAAAACTGTTTTTT CAWSVPYPGVNEKLFF . TRBV30 . TRBJ1-4
TGTGCCAGCAGTGAAGGGTTTTTTGGGGAGAACTACGAGCAGTACTTC CASSEGFFGENYEQYF . TRBV6-1 . TRBJ2-7
TGTGCCTGGAGTAGGTTGGGCGGGAGTGGTGAGCAGTACTTC CAWSRLGGSGEQYF TRBD2 TRBV30 . TRBJ2-7
TGTGCCAGCAGCTTAGGTGTCAGACCAGTGGGGGAGACCCAGTACTTC CASSLGVRPVGETQYF . TRBV7-8 . TRBJ2-5
TGCGCCAGCAGCCAAGATGGGGGGAGGGAGGCGACCCACGAGCAGTACTTC CASSQDGGREATHEQYF TRBD2 TRBV4-3 . TRBJ2-7
TGTGCCAGCAGTTTGTTTAGGAGGAGCTCCTACAATGAGCAGTTCTTC CASSLFRRSSYNEQFF . TRBV28 few TRBJ2-1
TGTGCCACCAGGCAGGACATAACCTACAATGAGCAGTTCTTC CATRQDITYNEQFF . TRBV15 . TRBJ2-1
TGTGCCAGCAGTCGGATGGAGGGCAATCAGCCCCAGCATTTT CASSRMEGNQPQHF . TRBV6-1 . TRBJ1-5
TGTGCCAGCAGTACATCCGGGACAGGGTCTTTAGCGCAGTATTTT CASSTSGTGSLAQYF TRBD1 TRBV28 . TRBJ2-3
TGCAGTGCCAAAGTGACAGGGTCGGCTTTCTTT CSAKVTGSAFF TRBD1 TRBV20-1 few TRBJ1-1
TGTGCCAGTAACCCACAGGGAGTCCCGGACGAGCAGTACTTC CASNPQGVPDEQYF . TRBV19 . TRBJ2-7